This T cell receptor beta chain is drawn from a study of blood T cell repertoires in COVID-19. On the study more broadly: The origin of the acute and convalescent COVID-19 samples was the United States, Italy and Spain. T cells, B-cell-depleted T cells, or PBMCs supplied cDNA or gDNA.

The germline V gene encodes CDR1 SGHTA and CDR2 FQGNSA. V lost 2 bases to trimming and J lost 10 bases; unmatched junction nucleotides: 7. The CDR3 is 14 residues long. As processed by the authors: Reference gene primer amplification yielded estimated nucleated cell counts. The assay was immunoSEQ multiplex PCR, and TCRdb's table has in-frame clones only and misses some. V, J and clone size are those of that table, while D and trimming were read from the DNA. The profile shows about 130,000 clones, approximately 80% of them singletons. What was sequenced was peripheral blood. The rearrangement uses TRBV7-2 and TRBJ1-5; 8 positions agree with TRBD1. The origin of this receptor is a woman aged 60-75 years with acute or convalescent COVID-19. The CDR3 region is CASSLSDRDRPQHF. In DNA, the CDR3 is TGTGCCAGCAGCTTATCGGACAGGGATCGACCCCAGCATTTT.